These 2 T cell receptor beta chains originate from one sample sequenced in a study of long-term antiretroviral therapy in people with HIV (dated by TCRdb to the early 2020s). The immunoSEQ hsTCRB v3.0 assay was used at survey level resolution to sequence the TRB variable region. The source is immuneACCESS, and TCRdb retained only in-frame sequences with V and J called. Part of the clones is not carried over; for the studies checked, unresolved V genes explain less than half of this, and the remainder is unexplained. The sample data list around 25,000 clones, and roughly 86% of these were observed just once. Roughly 3.5% of the sample comes from the top ten. Here the sequenced sample was unsorted PBMCs, taken 1.9 years after starting antiretroviral therapy. The receptor source for this set is a woman in her 30s with HIV.

This clone appeared once. V usage is TRBV6-6 and J usage is TRBJ1-5; D is undetermined. This CDR3 is 11 amino acids long. Trimming removed 6 bases from V and 9 bases from J, with 9 bases in between. The germline gives CDR1 MNHNY, CDR2 SVGAGI (reference sequence). The CDR3 loop reads CASSLLGPQHF. CDR3 nucleotides: TGTGCCAGCAGCCTGCTCGGGCCCCAGCATTTT.

The chain joins TRBV15 to TRBJ1-5; 7 bases align to TRBD1. This CDR3 has 15 residues. The V gene's germline CDR1 is LNHNV and CDR2 YYDKDF (reference sequence). V lost 0 bases to trimming and J lost 5 bases; unmatched junction nucleotides: 4. The CDR3 DNA sequence: TGTGCCACCAGCAGAGATCCAGGGGGTCATCAGCCCCAGCATTTT. Translating gives CATSRDPGGHQPQHF.